This T cell receptor (beta chain) is from a study of blood T cells in healthy people across ages. At the level of the study: In model experiments, template switching was able to capture about one barcoded beta molecule for every two T cells that were present.

Concerning this clonotype: Its antigen is undetermined.

Trimming removed 4 bases from V and 3 bases from J, with 15 bases in between. The CDR3 consists of 14 residues. In germline, CDR1 is SQVTM, CDR2 ANQGSEA. Through a sample-barcoded 5' primer and a J-beta primer mix, a second PCR was run for roughly 7 to 11 cycles. TCRdb re-called the 5' RACE reads with MiXCR, one entry per CDR3 protein. The sample lists about 1.4 million distinct CDR3 sequences; approximately 59% were seen once. Ranging in age from roughly 6 to 90, the donors were healthy Caucasian individuals from Russia. The authors isolated at least 7 million PBMCs per sample. General study findings and limits: Strong correlation linked observed beta diversity and percent naive T cells.

The V and J genes are TRBV29-1 and TRBJ2-5; D may be TRBD1 (6 bases). Material for sequencing was blood. The receptor comes from a man between 18 and 35 years old in good health. CDR3 amino acids: CSVAPGQLEETQYF. In DNA form, the CDR3 reads TGCAGCGTTGCCCCCGGACAGCTGGAAGAGACCCAGTACTTC.